The 10 T cell receptor beta chains below all came from one sample that was sequenced in a study of blood T cell repertoires in COVID-19. The data were produced by immunoSEQ multiplex PCR, yet TCRdb's version contains in-frame clones alone and is incomplete. Of about 160,000 clones detected, roughly 90% appear once; the ten largest clones hold roughly 19%. Sequenced: peripheral blood. The receptors were gathered from a man aged 60 to 69 with active or convalescent COVID-19.

This clone appeared a single time. This sequence joins TRBV18 and TRBJ2-6; 7 nucleotides line up with TRBD1. This CDR3 is built from 17 residues. CDR1 and CDR2 (germline): KGHSH, LQKENI. J was trimmed by 0 bases and V by 4 bases; bases with no gene match: 6. CDR3 sequence reads: CASSLTRTGSGANVLTF. In nucleotides, the CDR3 is TGTGCCAGCTCACTAACCCGGACAGGCTCTGGGGCCAACGTCCTGACTTTC.

V usage is TRBV6-4 and J usage is TRBJ2-2; 7 nucleotides align to TRBD1. From germline, CDR1 is MRHNA and CDR2 SNTAGT. The ends lost 6 bases at V and 6 bases at J; junction bases unmatched: 4. The CDR3 totals 13 residues. The CDR3 loop reads CASSRQGSGELFF. DNA for the CDR3: TGTGCCAGCAGCCGACAGGGCTCCGGGGAGCTGTTTTTT.

J is TRBJ2-2 and V is TRBV18, with D perhaps matching TRBD2 (5 bases). V lost 3 bases and J 0 bases, leaving 11 bases between the germline ends. CDR1 KGHSH and CDR2 LQKENI come from the germline V gene. The CDR3 runs 16 residues. Here the CDR3 reads CASSPNRGANTGELFF. The DNA for the CDR3 is TGTGCCAGCTCACCGAATCGGGGAGCGAACACCGGGGAGCTGTTTTTT.

The V and J genes are TRBV21-1 and TRBJ2-7; TRBD1, as called in the table, went unchecked against the DNA. TRBV21-1 is designated a pseudogene. CDR3 length: 18 amino acids. CDR3 in amino acids: CASSKNVGGQGSSYEQYF. For the CDR3, the DNA is TGTGCCAGCAGCAAAAACGTCGGTGGACAGGGAAGCTCCTACGAGCAGTACTTC.

The rearrangement uses TRBV19 and TRBJ1-6; TRBD1 might be the D (5 bases). V was cut by 1 base and J by 0 bases, with 10 bases left in between. Per germline, CDR1 LNHDA and CDR2 SQIVND (reference sequence). The CDR3 totals 17 residues. This CDR3 reads CASSIGRTSSYNSPLHF. For the CDR3, the DNA is TGTGCCAGTAGTATAGGACGGACAAGCTCCTATAATTCACCCCTCCACTTT.

V gene TRBV27 combines with J gene TRBJ1-5; D is unresolved. Germline V gene sequence: CDR1 MNHEY, CDR2 SMNVEV (reference sequence). The CDR3 loop spans 13 amino acids. The ends were cut back, 3 bases at V and 6 bases at J, with 9 bases in the middle. The CDR3 is CASSLVVTQPQHF. CDR3 coding DNA: TGTGCCAGCAGTTTGGTAGTAACTCAGCCCCAGCATTTT.

The chain has TRBV6-5 and TRBJ2-1; 8 nucleotides align to TRBD1. Germline assignment: CDR1 MNHEY and CDR2 SVGAGI. J lost 12 bases, V lost 2 bases, and 6 bases had no gene match. CDR3 size: 13 residues. The CDR3 loop reads CASSYGTGPGQFF. The CDR3 coding sequence is TGTGCCAGCAGTTACGGGACAGGCCCGGGGCAGTTCTTC.

This chain connects TRBV18 to TRBJ2-1, with D perhaps matching TRBD1 (6 bases). In germline, CDR1 is KGHSH, CDR2 LQKENI. Between the trimmed V and J ends, which lost 6 bases and 2 bases, there was a span of 11 bases. The CDR3 loop spans 14 amino acids. The CDR3 nucleotides are TGTGCCAGCTCGTCGACAGGTACCTACAATGAGCAGTTCTTC. Translating gives CASSSTGTYNEQFF.

The chain links TRBV6-6 to TRBJ1-5, with D possibly matching TRBD1 (6 bases). V was clipped by 5 bases and J by 6 bases, with 23 bases between them. The CDR3 consists of 17 residues. Germline V lookup: CDR1 MNHNY, CDR2 SVGAGI (reference sequence). The DNA for the CDR3 is TGTGCCAGCAGTCCTCCCTCTGCTGGGGGCGGGGGTCAGCCCCAGCATTTT. Translating it yields CASSPPSAGGGGQPQHF.

This chain connects TRBV7-2 to TRBJ2-5, with TRBD1 matching 7 bases. Germline values: CDR1 SGHTA, CDR2 FQGNSA. V lost 5 bases and J lost 5; bases outside the gene matches: 11. The CDR3 runs to 15 residues. The CDR3 spells CASSAHRGIMETQYF. The DNA for the CDR3 is TGTGCCAGCAGCGCCCACAGGGGTATAATGGAGACCCAGTACTTC.